This entry features one T cell receptor beta chain sequence. What it recognizes is unknown. This entry is derived from a study of cytomegalovirus exposure and HLA in healthy donors. PCR employed 60 Vbeta and 13 Jbeta primers. The method was immunoSEQ multiplex PCR; TCRdb's version includes in-frame clones alone and lacks a portion of them. This table holds around 140,000 clones, 65% to 90% found once. General observations from the study: Rarity held for most TCR sequences, but there were some public TCRs that occurred in many donors. TCR association rates varied by HLA locus in a later analysis, with DRB1 highest and HLA-C lowest. TCR beta V- and J-gene trimming, according to a later analysis, was linked to a missense DCLRE1C variant.

Donors in the study were healthy people who gave bone marrow. Deletions cut 8 bases from V and 0 bases from J, with 5 bases between. CDR3 length: 13 residues. In germline, CDR1 is MNHNS, CDR2 SASEGT. The sequencing input was PBMCs. This clonotype was sampled from a woman younger than 45 in good health and CMV-seronegative. The rearrangement joins TRBV6-1 to TRBJ2-6, with unresolved D. CDR3 sequence reads: CASSSSGANVLTF. For the CDR3, the DNA is TGTGCCAGCTCGTCCTCTGGGGCCAACGTCCTGACTTTC.